One and the same sample provided the 26 T cell receptor beta chains below, sequenced in a study of cytomegalovirus exposure and HLA in healthy donors. A multiplex PCR was run with 60 Vbeta primers and 13 Jbeta primers. The protocol was immunoSEQ multiplex PCR, while the TCRdb copy is restricted to in-frame clones and leaves out a portion. The table has some 94,000 clones, over 65% seen once. Sequencing was carried out using PBMCs. The receptors derive from a middle-aged man in good health and CMV-seronegative.

The V gene is TRBV29-1, the J gene TRBJ1-1, with TRBD1 matching over 9 bases. The CDR3 sequence is 12 residues long. From germline, CDR1 is SQVTM and CDR2 ANQGSEA. Trimming cost V 7 bases and J 5 bases; bases outside gene matches: 5. CDR3 amino acids: CSGDRGTTEAFF. The CDR3 DNA sequence: TGCAGCGGAGACAGGGGGACTACTGAAGCTTTCTTT.

This sequence joins TRBV27 and TRBJ1-2, with D perhaps TRBD1 (5 bases). Trimming left V 2 bases short and J 5 bases short, with 15 bases between. Germline values: CDR1 MNHEY, CDR2 SMNVEV (reference sequence). The CDR3 loop spans 15 amino acids. The CDR3 reads CASSLRSDILYGYTF. DNA of the CDR3: TGTGCCAGCAGTTTACGGTCGGACATCTTATATGGCTACACCTTC.

The rearrangement uses TRBV30 and TRBJ2-1; 10 positions agree with TRBD2. CDR3 length: 17 amino acids. V was pared by 4 bases and J by 6 bases, with 15 bases of the junction left unmatched. Germline lookup yields CDR1 GTSNPN and CDR2 SVGIG (reference sequence). Here the CDR3 DNA reads TGTGCCTGGACTTTTAAAATAGCGGGAGGAGTGAGCAATGAGCAGTTCTTC. This gives the protein CAWTFKIAGGVSNEQFF.

The chain couples TRBV14 to TRBJ2-7, with 14 bases fitting TRBD2. The V gene end was trimmed by 1 base and the J gene end by 0 bases; junction bases not matched to a gene: 2. This CDR3 has 17 amino acids. CDR1 SGHDN and CDR2 FVKESK come from the germline V gene. This CDR3 reads CASSQAGLAGGSYEQYF. The CDR3 nucleotides are TGTGCCAGCAGCCAAGCCGGACTAGCGGGAGGCTCCTACGAGCAGTACTTC.

V and J are TRBV10-1 and TRBJ2-7; TRBD2 aligns across 9 bases. The germline V gene encodes CDR1 WNHNN and CDR2 SYGVQD (reference sequence). V lost 2 bases to trimming and J lost 6 bases; unmatched junction nucleotides: 8. The CDR3 sequence is 15 residues long. The CDR3: CASSEDSGRWAEQYF. The CDR3 bases are TGCGCCAGCAGTGAGGATAGCGGGAGATGGGCCGAGCAGTACTTC.

V and J are TRBV5-5 and TRBJ1-1, with D perhaps TRBD1 (6 bases). CDR1 SGHKS and CDR2 YYEKEE come from the germline V gene (reference sequence). The CDR3 covers 14 residues. V lost 0 bases, J lost 7 bases, and 13 bases lay in between. DNA for the CDR3: TGTGCCAGCAGCTTGGGCAGGGGCCGACTTGAAGCTTTCTTT. This encodes CASSLGRGRLEAFF.

This sequence joins TRBV19 and TRBJ1-5; possibly TRBD1 for D (5 bases). Germline CDR1 LNHDA, CDR2 SQIVND (reference sequence). CDR3 length: 13 amino acids. V was pared by 7 bases and J by 5 bases, with 12 bases between. CDR3 DNA: TGTGCCAGTACCCATGCAGGGCATCAGCCCCAGCATTTT. Encoded protein: CASTHAGHQPQHF.

The chain has TRBV7-9 and TRBJ2-2; 9 nucleotides align to TRBD1. Germline lookup yields CDR1 SEHNR and CDR2 FQNEAQ (reference sequence). The V gene end was trimmed by 2 bases and the J gene end by 2 bases; junction bases not matched to a gene: 9. The CDR3 contains 18 residues. In DNA, the CDR3 is TGTGCCAGCAGCTTAAGGACGCGGACAGGGGCCAACACCGGGGAGCTGTTTTTT. This gives the protein CASSLRTRTGANTGELFF. The full variable domain, completed using reference TRBV7-9 and TRBJ2-2, is DTGVSQNPRHKITKRGQNVTFRCDPISEHNRLYWYRQTLGQGPEFLTYFQNEAQLEKSRLLSDRFSAERPKGSFSTLEIQRTEQGDSAMYLCASSLRTRTGANTGELFFGEGSRLTVL.

About this clone: The junction departs from germline at one end; a sequencing error may be responsible. The V gene is TRBV7-9, the J gene TRBJ1-2; D perhaps matches TRBD1 (5 bases). Germline values: CDR1 SEHNR, CDR2 FQNEAQ (reference sequence). The CDR3 is made up of 12 amino acids. The CDR3 loop is CSSSPSGVGYTF. The DNA of the CDR3 is TGTTCCAGCAGCCCCTCGGGGGTTGGCTACACCTTC.

V gene TRBV30 combines with J gene TRBJ2-7; 13 bases map to TRBD2. With 4 bases clipped from V and 2 bases from J, the junction kept 2 bases outside the gene matches. Germline V gene sequence: CDR1 GTSNPN, CDR2 SVGIG (reference sequence). This CDR3 has 14 amino acids. The CDR3 protein is CAWILAGGPYEQYF. Here the CDR3 DNA reads TGTGCCTGGATACTAGCGGGAGGGCCCTACGAGCAGTACTTC.

This chain uses TRBV9 with TRBJ1-1; D remains ambiguous. The CDR3 covers 15 residues. Germline V CDR1 and CDR2: SGDLS, YYNGEE. V was clipped by 4 bases and J by 1 base, with 14 bases between them. Here the CDR3 reads CASSSRNRENTEAFF. The CDR3 DNA reads as TGTGCCAGCAGCTCCAGAAACCGGGAGAACACTGAAGCTTTCTTT.

The table lists this clone with a count of one. The CDR3 sequence: CASLTRDTRLAEAFF. In nucleotides, the CDR3 is TGTGCCAGCCTTACCCGGGACACCCGCTTGGCTGAAGCTTTCTTT. The J gene is TRBJ1-1, the V gene TRBV28, with D maybe TRBD1 (6 bases). Between the trimmed V and J ends, which lost 8 bases and 6 bases, there was a span of 22 bases. This CDR3 has 15 amino acids. Germline CDR1 is MDHEN and CDR2 is SYDVKM.

The J gene is TRBJ1-6, the V gene TRBV27; D perhaps matches TRBD1 (6 bases). Germline CDR1 is MNHEY and CDR2 is SMNVEV (reference sequence). Trimming removed 3 bases from V and 3 bases from J, with 12 bases in between. CDR3 length equals 16 residues. CDR3 DNA sequence: TGTGCCAGCAGTTTGGCAGGGGACTACTATAATTCACCCCTCCACTTT. Amino acids: CASSLAGDYYNSPLHF.

The chain joins TRBV27 to TRBJ2-7, with 8 bases aligning to TRBD1. After removal of 6 bases from V and 3 bases from J, the junction contained 4 bases not matched to a gene. CDR3 length: 13 residues. Germline V gene sequence: CDR1 MNHEY, CDR2 SMNVEV (reference sequence). The CDR3 sequence is CASRADRGYEQYF. In DNA, the CDR3 is TGTGCCAGCAGGGCAGACAGGGGCTACGAGCAGTACTTC.

The V gene is TRBV7-8, the J gene TRBJ1-1; D remains ambiguous. The V gene lost 7 bases and the J gene lost 3 bases, with 15 bases spanning the gap. This CDR3 contains 14 residues. The germline V gene has CDR1 SGHVS and CDR2 FQNEAQ. The CDR3 DNA follows: TGTGCCAGCAACACTCCGGGATACGACACTGAAGCTTTCTTT. Translation: CASNTPGYDTEAFF.

This chain's CDR3 is CASSQGLAGTGELFF. For the CDR3, the DNA is TGCGCCAGCAGCCAGGGACTAGCGGGAACCGGGGAGCTGTTTTTT. The chain carries TRBV5-1 and TRBJ2-2, with 13 nucleotides matching TRBD2. Trimming removed 4 bases from V and 5 bases from J; junction bases left unmatched: 2. From germline, CDR1 is SGHRS and CDR2 YFSETQ. The CDR3 is 15 amino acids.

As concerns this clone: The same CDR3 also results from other DNA sequences found in this sample. The chain is built from TRBV7-9 and TRBJ2-7; 11 bases line up with TRBD1. The CDR3 covers 15 residues. Germline assignment: CDR1 SEHNR and CDR2 FQNEAQ (reference sequence). Losses at the gene ends were 7 bases for V and 2 bases for J; bases not matched to a gene: 7. The CDR3, as DNA: TGTGCCAGCACCGACACGGGACAGGGGGCCTACGAGCAGTACTTC. This codes for CASTDTGQGAYEQYF.

This clone is large. The chain recombines TRBV6-1 with TRBJ2-6, with unresolved D. V was clipped by 3 bases and J by 0 bases, with 3 bases between them. The length of the CDR3 is 14 residues. Germline V lookup: CDR1 MNHNS, CDR2 SASEGT. The chain's CDR3 is CASSDNSGANVLTF. CDR3 nucleotides: TGTGCCAGCAGTGACAACTCTGGGGCCAACGTCCTGACTTTC.

V is TRBV5-1 and J is TRBJ2-3, with TRBD2 matching over 7 bases. J was trimmed by 5 bases and V by 6 bases; bases with no gene match: 9. The germline gives CDR1 SGHRS, CDR2 YFSETQ. The CDR3 consists of 14 residues. CDR3 bases: TGCGCCAGCACCCTCGGGGGGATGGTAGATACGCAGTATTTT. Its translation: CASTLGGMVDTQYF.

The chain combines TRBV7-2 with TRBJ2-7; tentative D call: TRBD1 (5 bases). This CDR3 is built from 15 residues. With 4 bases removed from V and 3 bases from J, the gap between germline ends came to 16 bases. The V gene's germline CDR1 is SGHTA and CDR2 FQGNSA. The CDR3 coding sequence is TGTGCCAGCAGCTACGCCAGGGCCCCTTACTACGAGCAGTACTTC. Protein sequence: CASSYARAPYYEQYF.

This chain uses TRBV19 with TRBJ1-5; D uncertain. The length of the CDR3 is 14 residues. Trimming removed 1 base from V and 8 bases from J, with 12 bases in between. The germline CDR1 and CDR2 sequences are LNHDA and SQIVND (reference sequence). The CDR3 nucleotides are TGTGCCAGTAGTATAGGGGTGGGCTCAGAGCCCCAGCATTTT. It encodes CASSIGVGSEPQHF. Supplemented by reference TRBV19 and TRBJ1-5, the full variable domain reads DGGITQSPKYLFRKEGQNVTLSCEQNLNHDAMYWYRQDPGQGLRLIYYSQIVNDFQKGDIAEGYSVSREKKESFPLTVTSAQKNPTAFYLCASSIGVGSEPQHFGDGTRLSIL.

This clone occurred once. This chain links TRBV2 with TRBJ2-3, with 8 bases fitting TRBD2. The V segment lost 2 bases and the J segment 4 bases; nucleotides outside the gene matches: 5. The CDR3 is made up of 15 amino acids. CDR1 is SNHLY and CDR2 is FYNNEI in the germline V gene. CDR3 amino acids: CASSEWSGGADTQYF. The CDR3 DNA is TGTGCCAGCAGTGAATGGAGCGGGGGCGCAGATACGCAGTATTTT.

This chain joins TRBV7-9 and TRBJ2-5, with TRBD1 matching over 8 bases. Germline V gene sequence: CDR1 SEHNR, CDR2 FQNEAQ (reference sequence). The V gene end was trimmed by 5 bases and the J gene end by 5 bases; junction bases not matched to a gene: 7. This CDR3 comprises 14 residues. In DNA form, the CDR3 reads TGTGCCAGCAGCGCGCCGACAGGGGTCGAGACCCAGTACTTC. It specifies CASSAPTGVETQYF.

As DNA, the CDR3 is TGCACCAGCAGCCAAGGGGACCGGGACAGGGATGAAAAACTGTTTTTT. Encoded protein: CTSSQGDRDRDEKLFF. The chain combines TRBV1 with TRBJ1-4; the table calls TRBD1, which could not be checked here. TRBV1 is labeled a pseudogene. There are 16 residues in the CDR3.

The chain links TRBV5-1 to TRBJ2-7; 8 bases map to TRBD1. V lost 1 base to trimming and J lost 4 bases; unmatched junction nucleotides: 4. Germline loops: CDR1 SGHRS, CDR2 YFSETQ. This CDR3 is built from 14 residues. CDR3 sequence reads: CASSLITGGYEQYF. The CDR3 bases are TGCGCCAGCAGCTTGATTACAGGGGGTTACGAGCAGTACTTC.

This clone was picked up a small number of times. The V gene is TRBV30, the J gene TRBJ2-3; TRBD2 is a possible D gene (6 bases). The V and J ends lost 3 bases and 8 bases respectively, with 21 bases between them. CDR1 is GTSNPN and CDR2 is SVGIG in the germline V gene (reference sequence). The CDR3 has 15 residues. Here the CDR3 reads CAWRLGREDHGTQYF. In DNA, the CDR3 is TGTGCCTGGAGATTGGGCAGGGAGGACCATGGTACGCAGTATTTT.